The sequence of this T cell receptor beta chain was determined in a study of T cell responses to AZD1222 COVID-19 vaccine. Trimming shortened V by 0 bases and J by 8 bases, and 14 bases separated the two germline ends. Germline CDR1 and CDR2: LGHDT and YNNKEL (reference sequence). This CDR3 contains 15 residues. Measured with immunoSEQ multiplex PCR; TCRdb has only the in-frame clones, and not every one. The top ten clones hold roughly 2% of a sample with about 110,000 clones, around 94% of them seen once. V is TRBV3-1 (or the pseudogene TRBV3-2) and J is TRBJ2-1; D is undetermined. This receptor was obtained from an adult in good health. The source was peripheral blood, collected on day 0 of AZD1222 vaccination. The CDR3 DNA reads TGTGCCAGCAGCCAAGATTTGACTGGCGGCTATGAGCAGTTCTTC. Encoded protein: CASSQDLTGGYEQFF.